This T cell receptor beta chain appears in the sequencing data of a study of molecular identifiers for immune sequencing clone quantification. Overall study findings and caveats: In cases of identical TCR molecules sharing a barcode, highly expanded clone sizes could be underestimated.

This clonotype was seen ten or more times. The target antigen is unknown. TCRdb independently ran MiXCR on the PCR reads; one entry per CDR3 protein. The sample contains about 640,000 distinct CDR3 sequences, 15% to 20% of which appear only once. The CDR3 length is 16 residues. Germline V gene sequence: CDR1 SGHAT, CDR2 FQNNGV. J lost 5 bases, V lost 5 bases, and 8 bases had no gene match. This chain uses TRBV11-2 with TRBJ2-1; 11 positions match TRBD2. The source material was naive CD8+ T cells from blood, with Jurkat cell RNA spiked in. This sample's subset: FACS-sorted CD8+CD4-CCR7+CD45RA+ naive T cells. The sequence came from a human donor in good health. Some libraries in this study had Jurkat cell RNA spiked in. This CDR3 reads CASSPTGTSGNNEQFF. CDR3 bases: TGTGCCAGCAGCCCGACCGGGACTAGCGGAAACAATGAGCAGTTCTTC.